Below, 20 T cell receptor beta chains from the same sample are listed, as sequenced in a study of blood T cells in healthy people across ages. Next came a second PCR, run for about 7 to 12 cycles, which used a sample-barcoded 5' primer along with a J-beta primer mix. Each CDR3 protein gets one entry after TCRdb re-called the 5' RACE reads with MiXCR. The sample holds fewer than 750,000 distinct CDR3 sequences, roughly half seen once. The sample comprised blood. Receptors originate from an elderly woman in good health.

The CDR3 is CASSQDGGDLPNTEAFF. The CDR3 coding sequence is TGTGCCAGCAGCCAAGATGGGGGGGACCTTCCAAACACTGAAGCTTTCTTT. The rearrangement joins TRBV4-2 to TRBJ1-1; possibly TRBD1 for D (5 bases). CDR3 length: 17 amino acids. The V end lost 0 bases, the J end lost 2 bases, and 16 bases lay between the germline ends. Germline V gene sequence: CDR1 LGHNA, CDR2 YNFKEQ.

J is TRBJ1-4 and V is TRBV6-1; TRBD1 is a possible D gene (5 bases). The CDR3 runs 14 residues. CDR1 and CDR2 from the germline V gene are MNHNS and SASEGT. Trimming pared 1 base from V and 8 bases from J, leaving 11 bases between. The CDR3 DNA follows: TGTGCCAGCAGTGAAGGGGGGACGACGGAAAAACTGTTTTTT. The encoded protein is CASSEGGTTEKLFF.

This clonotype was observed at least ten times. The V gene is TRBV27, the J gene TRBJ1-6; D is unclear. Germline loops: CDR1 MNHEY, CDR2 SMNVEV (reference sequence). V lost 5 bases and J 9 bases, leaving 11 bases between the germline ends. The CDR3 extends over 13 amino acids. CDR3 DNA: TGTGCCAGCAGTCCCCTTGGGAGTTCACCCCTCCACTTT. Translated: CASSPLGSSPLHF.

This clonotype was detected ten times or more. The chain couples TRBV27 to TRBJ2-1; a possible D gene is TRBD1 (6 bases). This CDR3 has 14 amino acids. Trimming removed 7 bases at V and 10 bases at J, with 20 bases between. CDR1 is MNHEY and CDR2 is SMNVEV in the germline V gene (reference sequence). The CDR3 protein is CASTTGWLESEQFF. The CDR3 DNA reads TGTGCCAGCACCACAGGGTGGTTGGAGTCCGAGCAGTTCTTC.

As for this clonotype: This may come from a read error, since a much larger clone is one base off. The V gene is TRBV7-8, the J gene TRBJ2-1, with D uncertain. In germline, CDR1 is SGHVS, CDR2 FQNEAQ. The CDR3 covers 14 residues. The CDR3 spells CANSRAPSYNEQFF. The CDR3 bases are TGTGCCAACAGCCGCGCCCCCTCCTACAATGAGCAGTTCTTC. Supplemented by reference TRBV7-8 and TRBJ2-1, the full variable domain reads GAGVSQSPRYKVAKRGQDVALRCDPISGHVSLFWYQQALGQGPEFLTYFQNEAQLDKSGLPSDRFFAERPEGSVSTLKIQRTQQEDSAVYLCANSRAPSYNEQFFGPGTRLTVL.

This clonotype was detected many times. V usage is TRBV12-3 or TRBV12-4 and J usage is TRBJ2-5; D might be TRBD2 (5 bases). The CDR3 runs 13 residues. V gave up 10 bases and J gave up 1 base, with 13 bases separating them. The CDR3 region has the DNA TGTGCCACCAACGGGGTAGCCCAAGAGACCCAGTACTTC. Translating it yields CATNGVAQETQYF.

The rearrangement joins TRBV3-1 to TRBJ2-4, with D unclear. This CDR3 contains 12 residues. Germline CDR1 is LGHDT and CDR2 is YNNKEL (reference sequence). Trimming left V 0 bases short and J 10 bases short, with 7 bases between. CDR3 amino acids: CASSQDERIQYF. The CDR3 DNA sequence: TGTGCCAGCAGCCAAGATGAACGGATTCAGTACTTC.

The chain couples TRBV5-1 to TRBJ2-3, with TRBD2 matching 8 bases. Trimming removed 3 bases from V and 1 base from J; junction bases left unmatched: 7. The germline CDR1 and CDR2 sequences are SGHRS and YFSETQ. This CDR3 has 16 residues. The CDR3 loop is CASSWTGAGGTDTQYF. CDR3 coding DNA: TGCGCCAGCAGCTGGACTGGAGCGGGAGGCACAGATACGCAGTATTTT.

This clonotype was picked up a small number of times. The chain combines TRBV15 with TRBJ2-2, with unresolved D. Germline V gene lookup returns CDR1 LNHNV and CDR2 YYDKDF (reference sequence). With 1 base removed from V and 2 bases from J, the gap between germline ends came to 8 bases. CDR3 size: 15 residues. The CDR3 protein is CATSRGSTNTGELFF. In DNA form, the CDR3 reads TGTGCCACCAGCAGAGGATCAACCAACACCGGGGAGCTGTTTTTT.

This chain connects TRBV7-2 to TRBJ2-7; no firm D call. The germline gives CDR1 SGHTA, CDR2 FQGNSA. The CDR3 spans 16 residues. Trimming stripped 1 base from V and 6 bases from J, with 19 bases between. The CDR3, as DNA: TGTGCCAGCAGCTTAGGCATGGTTGGACGGCTCGGCGAGCAGTACTTC. The encoded protein is CASSLGMVGRLGEQYF.

The table lists this clonotype with many counts. The chain joins TRBV25-1 to TRBJ2-1; tentative D call: TRBD2 (6 bases). This CDR3 contains 16 residues. Trimming removed 3 bases from V and 2 bases from J, with 14 bases in between. The V gene's germline CDR1 is MGHDK and CDR2 SYGVNS. The CDR3 nucleotides are TGTGCCAGCAGTGACGACACGGGAGCCCCCTACAATGAGCAGTTCTTC. This translates into CASSDDTGAPYNEQFF.

The CDR3: CASIALSRSYGYTF. The CDR3 nucleotides are TGTGCCAGCATCGCCCTTAGTCGGAGTTATGGCTACACCTTC. This chain links TRBV28 with TRBJ1-2; D remains ambiguous. CDR3 size: 14 residues. Germline values: CDR1 MDHEN, CDR2 SYDVKM. Trimming took 7 bases from V and 5 from J, leaving 17 bases between them.

Concerning this clonotype itself: With a much larger clone just one base away, this may be a read error. The genes are TRBV7-9 and TRBJ1-2; D might be TRBD1 (5 bases). Germline V gives CDR1 SEHNR, CDR2 FQNEAQ (reference sequence). The CDR3 extends over 15 amino acids. CDR3 protein: CASSSSGQRGNGYIF. The DNA for the CDR3 is TGTGCCAGCAGCTCCTCGGGGCAGCGCGGAAATGGCTACATCTTC.

CDR3 loop: CASTSSGGAQYF. Written as DNA, the CDR3 is TGTGCCAGCACCTCGTCCGGTGGCGCCCAGTACTTC. This chain connects TRBV25-1 to TRBJ2-5; D not certain. The germline V gene has CDR1 MGHDK and CDR2 SYGVNS. There are 12 residues in the CDR3. Trimming took off 7 bases at V and 9 bases at J, with 15 bases between the two ends.

V gene TRBV10-3 combines with J gene TRBJ1-5, with D possibly matching TRBD1 (5 bases). V lost 8 bases to trimming and J lost 0 bases, with 11 bases between them. The CDR3 is made up of 14 amino acids. Germline V lookup: CDR1 ENHRY, CDR2 SYGVKD. The CDR3 reads CAIAGQYSNQPQHF. The CDR3 DNA reads as TGTGCCATCGCCGGACAATATAGCAATCAGCCCCAGCATTTT.

The V gene is TRBV15, the J gene TRBJ2-6; D perhaps matches TRBD1 (5 bases). The CDR3 extends over 15 amino acids. The V gene's germline CDR1 is LNHNV and CDR2 YYDKDF (reference sequence). Trimming shortened V by 0 bases and J by 2 bases, and 5 bases separated the two germline ends. The CDR3 loop is CATSRDRAGANVLTF. In DNA form, the CDR3 reads TGTGCCACCAGCAGAGACAGGGCTGGGGCCAACGTCCTGACTTTC.

Ten or more counts support this clonotype. This rearrangement joins TRBV5-1 to TRBJ2-5; D call uncertain. The CDR3 totals 14 residues. CDR1 and CDR2 (germline): SGHRS, YFSETQ. The V end lost 4 bases, the J end lost 5 bases, and 15 bases lay between the germline ends. In nucleotides, the CDR3 is TGCGCCAGCAGCCTAGACGTCATGGGGGAGACCCAGTACTTC. Translating it yields CASSLDVMGETQYF.

The chain's CDR3 is CSARDSPSQYF. The CDR3 DNA is TGCAGTGCTAGAGATTCCCCCTCTCAGTACTTC. This sequence joins TRBV20-1 and TRBJ2-4; D not certain. CDR3 length: 11 residues. Germline CDR1 DFQATT, CDR2 SNEGSKA (reference sequence). V dropped 0 bases and J dropped 12 bases, with 9 bases sitting between them.

The V gene is TRBV12-3 or TRBV12-4, the J gene TRBJ2-7; TRBD2 matches at 13 bases. The J segment lost 6 bases and the V segment lost 5 bases, leaving 4 bases of the junction unmatched. This CDR3 comprises 14 residues. Here the CDR3 DNA reads TGTGCCAGCAGTACGACTAGCGGGAGGTCCGAGCAGTACTTC. Translating gives CASSTTSGRSEQYF.

This clonotype was counted a few times. This rearrangement joins TRBV7-9 to TRBJ1-2; a possible D gene is TRBD1 (5 bases). Trimming removed 5 bases at V and 5 bases at J, with 15 bases between. The CDR3 sequence is 14 residues long. Per germline, CDR1 SEHNR and CDR2 FQNEAQ (reference sequence). CDR3 in DNA: TGTGCCAGCAGCCAGAACCAACAGGAATATGGCTACACCTTC. It yields the protein CASSQNQQEYGYTF.